The TCR beta chain described here comes from a study of blood T cells in healthy people across ages. Overall study results and limits: Long-lived donors had more naive CD4+ cells and higher diversity than aged donors.

With regard to this clonotype: Its specificity is unknown.

Germline values: CDR1 ENHRY, CDR2 SYGVKD. The CDR3 sequence is 13 residues long. V was shortened by 11 bases and J by 2 bases, with 13 bases between the two germline ends. Isolation per sample recovered at least 7 million PBMCs. Using a J-beta primer mix together with a sample-barcoded 5' primer, a second PCR was run for about 6 to 11 cycles. TCRdb reprocessed the 5' RACE reads via MiXCR and lists one record per CDR3 protein. In the table there are roughly 1.7 million distinct CDR3 sequences, 34% of which are singletons. The TCR was taken from a woman in her 30s in good health. The chain uses TRBV10-3 and TRBJ2-1, with D tentatively TRBD1 or TRBD2 (5 bases each). The specimen was blood. The CDR3 is CAASGTTYNEQFF. The CDR3 DNA sequence: TGTGCCGCCAGTGGGACCACCTACAATGAGCAGTTCTTC.